Here is one TCR beta chain with its context. This CDR3 is built from 15 residues. CDR1 is SGHVS and CDR2 is FNYEAQ in the germline V gene. V lost 0 bases to trimming and J lost 1 base, with 6 bases between them. A single record per CDR3 protein comes from TCRdb applying MiXCR to the 5' RACE reads. Among some 760,000 distinct CDR3 sequences, 15% to 20% were seen once, and the ten largest hold roughly 14%. The source of the sample is a study of identical twins. This sample was also put to use in a study of T cells expressing NK-cell markers.

The sample consisted of PBMCs. This chain connects TRBV7-6 to TRBJ2-2; D uncertain. This clonotype originated in a woman under 30 in good health. CDR3 in DNA: TGTGCCAGCAGCTTAGCGTGGCAGAACACCGGGGAGCTGTTTTTT. Its translation is CASSLAWQNTGELFF.